This TCR beta chain was recovered during a study of siplizumab effects on memory and regulatory T cells. The CDR3 consists of 14 residues. The ends were cut back, 6 bases at V and 5 bases at J, with 15 bases in the middle. CDR1 SGHKS and CDR2 YYEKEE come from the germline V gene (reference sequence). Using immunoSEQ multiplex PCR, the repertoire was profiled, and TCRdb retains in-frame clones only, with some absent. The table lists around 100,000 clones, about 91% of them singletons. The rearrangement uses TRBV5-5 and TRBJ2-1; D possibly corresponds to TRBD2 (5 bases). The sample consisted of CD4+ T cells sorted from blood. The receptor was derived from a human donor in good health. Some clones in this sample may be carry-over from other donors' samples. CDR3 coding DNA: TGTGCCAGCACCTTCAGCGGAAGTAACAATGAGCAGTTCTTC. Encoded protein: CASTFSGSNNEQFF.